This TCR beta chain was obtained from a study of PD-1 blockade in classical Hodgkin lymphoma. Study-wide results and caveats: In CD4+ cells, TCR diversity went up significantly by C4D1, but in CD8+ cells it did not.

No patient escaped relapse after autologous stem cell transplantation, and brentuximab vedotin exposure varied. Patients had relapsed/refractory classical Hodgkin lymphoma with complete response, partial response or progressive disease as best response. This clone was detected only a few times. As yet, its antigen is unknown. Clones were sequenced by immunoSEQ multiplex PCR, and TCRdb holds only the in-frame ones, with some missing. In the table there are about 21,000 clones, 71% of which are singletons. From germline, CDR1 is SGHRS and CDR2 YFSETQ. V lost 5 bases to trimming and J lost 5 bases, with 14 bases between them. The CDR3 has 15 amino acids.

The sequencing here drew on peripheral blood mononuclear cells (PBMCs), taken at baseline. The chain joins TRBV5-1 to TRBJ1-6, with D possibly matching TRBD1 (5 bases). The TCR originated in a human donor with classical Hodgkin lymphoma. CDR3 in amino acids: CASRWDGGNNSPLHF. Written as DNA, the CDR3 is TGCGCCAGCAGGTGGGACGGGGGGAATAATTCACCCCTCCACTTT.